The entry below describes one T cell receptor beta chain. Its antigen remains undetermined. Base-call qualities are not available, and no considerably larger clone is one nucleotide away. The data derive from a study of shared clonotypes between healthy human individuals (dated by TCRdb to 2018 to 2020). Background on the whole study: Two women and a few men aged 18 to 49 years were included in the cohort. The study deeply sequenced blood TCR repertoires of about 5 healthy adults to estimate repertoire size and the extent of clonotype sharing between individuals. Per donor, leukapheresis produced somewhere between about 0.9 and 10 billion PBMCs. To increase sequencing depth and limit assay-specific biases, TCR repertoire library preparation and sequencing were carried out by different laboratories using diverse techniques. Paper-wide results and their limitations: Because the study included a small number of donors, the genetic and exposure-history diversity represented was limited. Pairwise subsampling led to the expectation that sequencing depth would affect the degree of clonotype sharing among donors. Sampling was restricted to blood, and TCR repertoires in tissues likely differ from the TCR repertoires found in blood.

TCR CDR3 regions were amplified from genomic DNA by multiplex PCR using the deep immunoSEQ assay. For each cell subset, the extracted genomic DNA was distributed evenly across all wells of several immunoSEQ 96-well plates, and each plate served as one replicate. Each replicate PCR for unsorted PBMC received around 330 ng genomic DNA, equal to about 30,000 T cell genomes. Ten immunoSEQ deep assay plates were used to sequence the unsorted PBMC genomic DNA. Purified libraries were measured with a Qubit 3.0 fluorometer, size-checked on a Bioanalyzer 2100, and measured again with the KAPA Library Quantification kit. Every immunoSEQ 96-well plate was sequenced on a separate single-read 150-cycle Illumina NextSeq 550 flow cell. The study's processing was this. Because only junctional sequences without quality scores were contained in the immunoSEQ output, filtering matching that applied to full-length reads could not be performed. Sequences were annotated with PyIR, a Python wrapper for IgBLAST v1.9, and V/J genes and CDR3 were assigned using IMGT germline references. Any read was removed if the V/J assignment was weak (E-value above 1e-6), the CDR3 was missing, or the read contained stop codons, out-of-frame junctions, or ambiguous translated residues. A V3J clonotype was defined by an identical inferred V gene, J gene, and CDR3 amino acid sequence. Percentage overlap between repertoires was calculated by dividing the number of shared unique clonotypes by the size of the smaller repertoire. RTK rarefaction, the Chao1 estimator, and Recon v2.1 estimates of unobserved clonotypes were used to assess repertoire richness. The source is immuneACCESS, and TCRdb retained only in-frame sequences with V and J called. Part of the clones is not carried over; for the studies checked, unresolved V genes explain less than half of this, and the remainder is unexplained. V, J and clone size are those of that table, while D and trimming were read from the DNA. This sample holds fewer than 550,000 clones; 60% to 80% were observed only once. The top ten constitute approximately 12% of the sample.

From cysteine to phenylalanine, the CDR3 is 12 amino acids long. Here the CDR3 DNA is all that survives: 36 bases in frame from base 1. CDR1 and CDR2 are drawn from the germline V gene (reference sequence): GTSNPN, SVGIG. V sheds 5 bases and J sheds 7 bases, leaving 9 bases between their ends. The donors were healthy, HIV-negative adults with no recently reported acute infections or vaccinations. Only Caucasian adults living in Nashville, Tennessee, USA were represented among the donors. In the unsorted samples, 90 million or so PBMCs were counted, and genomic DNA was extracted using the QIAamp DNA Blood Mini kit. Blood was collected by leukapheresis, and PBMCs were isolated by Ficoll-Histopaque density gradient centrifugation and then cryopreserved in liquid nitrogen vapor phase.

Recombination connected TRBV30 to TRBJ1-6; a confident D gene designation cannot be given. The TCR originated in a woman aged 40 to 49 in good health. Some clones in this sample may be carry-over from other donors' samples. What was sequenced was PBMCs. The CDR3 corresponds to CAWGRVNSPLHF. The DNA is TGTGCCTGGGGGAGAGTAAATTCACCCCTCCACTTT. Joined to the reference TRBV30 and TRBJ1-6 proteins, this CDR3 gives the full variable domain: SQTIHQWPATLVQPVGSPLSLECTVEGTSNPNLYWYRQAAGRGLQLLFYSVGIGQISSEVPQNLSASRPQDRQFILSSKKLLLSDSGFYLCAWGRVNSPLHFGNGTRLTVT.